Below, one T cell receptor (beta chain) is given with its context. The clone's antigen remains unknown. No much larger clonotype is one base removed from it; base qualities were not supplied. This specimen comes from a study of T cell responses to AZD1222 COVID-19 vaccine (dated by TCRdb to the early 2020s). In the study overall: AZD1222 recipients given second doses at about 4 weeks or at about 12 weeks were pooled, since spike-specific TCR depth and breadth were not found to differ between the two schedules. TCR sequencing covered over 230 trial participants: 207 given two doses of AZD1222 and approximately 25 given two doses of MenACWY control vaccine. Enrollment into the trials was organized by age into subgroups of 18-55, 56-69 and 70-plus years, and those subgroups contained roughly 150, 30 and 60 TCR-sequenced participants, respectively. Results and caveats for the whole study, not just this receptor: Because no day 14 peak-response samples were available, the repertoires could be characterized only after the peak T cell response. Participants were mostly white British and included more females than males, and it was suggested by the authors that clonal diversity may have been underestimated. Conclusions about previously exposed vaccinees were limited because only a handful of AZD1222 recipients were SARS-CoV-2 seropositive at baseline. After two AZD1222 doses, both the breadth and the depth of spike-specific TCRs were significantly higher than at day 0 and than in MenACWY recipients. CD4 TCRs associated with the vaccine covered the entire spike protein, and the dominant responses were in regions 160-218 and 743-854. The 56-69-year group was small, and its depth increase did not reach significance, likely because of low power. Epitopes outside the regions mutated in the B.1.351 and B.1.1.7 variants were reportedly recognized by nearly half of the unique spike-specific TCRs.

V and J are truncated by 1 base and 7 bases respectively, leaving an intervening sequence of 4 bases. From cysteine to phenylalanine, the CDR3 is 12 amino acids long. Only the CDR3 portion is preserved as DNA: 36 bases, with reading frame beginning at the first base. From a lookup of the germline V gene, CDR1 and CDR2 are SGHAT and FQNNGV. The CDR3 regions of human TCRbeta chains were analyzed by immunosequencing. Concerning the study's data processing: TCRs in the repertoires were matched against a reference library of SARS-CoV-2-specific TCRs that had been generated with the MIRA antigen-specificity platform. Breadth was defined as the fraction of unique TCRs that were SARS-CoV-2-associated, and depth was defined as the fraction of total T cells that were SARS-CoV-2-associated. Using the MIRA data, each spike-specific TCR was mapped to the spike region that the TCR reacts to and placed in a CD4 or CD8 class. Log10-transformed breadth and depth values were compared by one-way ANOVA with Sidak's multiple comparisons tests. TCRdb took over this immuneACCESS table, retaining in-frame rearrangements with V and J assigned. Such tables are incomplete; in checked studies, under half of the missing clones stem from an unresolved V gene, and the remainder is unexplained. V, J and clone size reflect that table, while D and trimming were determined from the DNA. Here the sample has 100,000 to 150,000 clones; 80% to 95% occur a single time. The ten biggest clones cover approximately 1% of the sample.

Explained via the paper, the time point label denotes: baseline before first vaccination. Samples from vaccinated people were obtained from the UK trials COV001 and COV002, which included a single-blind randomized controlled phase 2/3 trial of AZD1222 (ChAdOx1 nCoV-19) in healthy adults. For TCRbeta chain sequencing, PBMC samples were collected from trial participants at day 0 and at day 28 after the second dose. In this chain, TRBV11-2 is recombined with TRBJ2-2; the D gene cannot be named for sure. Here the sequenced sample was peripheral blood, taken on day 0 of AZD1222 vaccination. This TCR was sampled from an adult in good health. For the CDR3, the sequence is CASSLGVGELFF. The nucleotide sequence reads TGTGCCAGCAGCTTAGGAGTCGGGGAGCTGTTTTTT.